One sample yielded the 18 T cell receptor beta chains listed below, sequenced in a study of shared clonotypes between healthy human individuals. Using immunoSEQ multiplex PCR, the repertoire was profiled, and TCRdb retains in-frame clones only, with some absent. This table has about 2.4 million clones, 93% appearing once. Material: naive CD4+ T cells from PBMCs. Subset here: CD45RA+ positively selected. Every receptor here comes from a man in his late teens or twenties in good health. Some clones in this sample may be carry-over from other donors' samples.

The genes are TRBV7-2 and TRBJ2-1; D ambiguous. Looked up from germline, CDR1 is SGHTA and CDR2 is FQGNSA. Trimming cost V 1 base and J 13 bases, with 11 bases left between them. The CDR3 covers 12 residues. In DNA form, the CDR3 reads TGTGCCAGCAGCTTAGGGCCGGGTGGTCAGTTCTTC. It translates to CASSLGPGGQFF.

V is TRBV6-6 and J is TRBJ2-5; 9 bases align to TRBD1. J gave up 2 bases and V 7 bases, and 5 bases lay outside the gene matches. CDR3 size: 14 residues. Germline CDR1 MNHNY, CDR2 SVGAGI (reference sequence). The CDR3: CASTPGTGQETQYF. The CDR3 DNA reads as TGTGCCAGCACCCCCGGGACAGGGCAAGAGACCCAGTACTTC.

V and J are TRBV5-4 and TRBJ2-1; D uncertain. Germline V gene sequence: CDR1 SGHNT, CDR2 YYREEE (reference sequence). Trimming removed 1 base at V and 7 bases at J, with 9 bases between. This CDR3 spans 13 amino acids. CDR3 residues: CASSLPFRNEQFF. CDR3 nucleotide sequence: TGTGCCAGCAGCTTGCCCTTCCGGAATGAGCAGTTCTTC.

The rearrangement joins TRBV6-4 to TRBJ2-7; TRBD1 is a possible D gene (5 bases). The CDR3 is 14 amino acids. Trimming pared 11 bases from V and 2 bases from J, leaving 19 bases between. Germline V lookup: CDR1 MRHNA, CDR2 SNTAGT. CDR3 sequence reads: CAPQGERSTYEQYF. The CDR3, as DNA: TGTGCCCCTCAAGGGGAAAGGTCAACCTACGAGCAGTACTTC.

Concerning this clone: The sample contains more than one DNA sequence encoding this CDR3. J is TRBJ2-7 and V is TRBV9; 8 positions match TRBD1. There are 14 residues in the CDR3. V trimming: 4 bases; J trimming: 2 bases; junction bases outside the gene matches: 5. From germline, CDR1 is SGDLS and CDR2 YYNGEE. For the CDR3, the DNA is TGTGCCAGCAGCACCGGACAGGGCGCCTACGAGCAGTACTTC. Its protein product is CASSTGQGAYEQYF.

V gene TRBV27 combines with J gene TRBJ2-5; unclear D gene. Trimming took 6 bases from V and 2 from J, leaving 10 bases between them. In germline, CDR1 is MNHEY, CDR2 SMNVEV (reference sequence). CDR3 length: 13 residues. The CDR3 here is CASRLGIQETQYF. DNA of the CDR3: TGTGCCAGCAGGTTAGGGATACAAGAGACCCAGTACTTC.

The chain joins TRBV7-2 to TRBJ2-5; the match to TRBD1 covers 9 bases. The CDR3 length is 13 residues. V lost 5 bases, J lost 4 bases, and 2 bases stayed unmatched. CDR1 and CDR2 (germline): SGHTA, FQGNSA. The chain's CDR3 is CASSPTGGETQYF. The CDR3 coding sequence is TGTGCCAGCAGCCCGACAGGGGGAGAGACCCAGTACTTC.

The V and J genes are TRBV19 and TRBJ2-7; D unresolved. With 6 bases removed from V and 0 bases from J, the gap between germline ends came to 15 bases. CDR1 and CDR2 from the germline V gene are LNHDA and SQIVND (reference sequence). There are 15 residues in the CDR3. The CDR3, as DNA: TGTGCCAGTAGCCCCACCCATTGGATCTCCTACGAGCAGTACTTC. It specifies CASSPTHWISYEQYF.

CDR3 nucleotides: TGTGCCAGCAGCCTGGGACGGGGGAGCTCCTACGAGCAGTACTTC. The encoded protein is CASSLGRGSSYEQYF. This sequence joins TRBV7-3 and TRBJ2-7, with D possibly TRBD2 on 6 matching bases. CDR3 size: 15 residues. The germline V gene encodes CDR1 SGHTA and CDR2 FQGTGA. Trimming pared 5 bases from V and 0 bases from J, leaving 14 bases between. Full variable domain (remainder filled in from reference TRBV7-3 and TRBJ2-7): GAGVSQTPSNKVTEKGKYVELRCDPISGHTALYWYRQSLGQGPEFLIYFQGTGAADDSGLPNDRFFAVRPEGSVSTLKIQRTERGDSAVYLCASSLGRGSSYEQYFGPGTRLTVT.

The V call is TRBV29-1, the J call TRBJ1-2; no reliable D call. The CDR3 totals 12 residues. CDR1 SQVTM and CDR2 ANQGSEA come from the germline V gene. V shed 4 bases and J shed 5 bases, with 11 bases lying between them. CDR3 amino acids: CSVAAASYGYTF. The CDR3 DNA sequence: TGCAGCGTTGCGGCAGCTTCTTATGGCTACACCTTC. The full variable domain, completed using reference TRBV29-1 and TRBJ1-2, is SAVISQKPSRDICQRGTSLTIQCQVDSQVTMMFWYRQQPGQSLTLIATANQGSEATYESGFVIDKFPISRPNLTFSTLTVSNMSPEDSSIYLCSVAAASYGYTFGSGTRLTVV.

The chain employs TRBV18 and TRBJ2-1; 11 bases are a match to TRBD2. The CDR3 runs to 16 residues. CDR1 is KGHSH, CDR2 LQKENI, per germline. The junction had 8 bases not matched to a gene; V was cut back by 3 bases and J by 7 bases. The CDR3 protein is CASSPALAGEGNEQFF. CDR3 DNA sequence: TGTGCCAGCTCACCCGCACTAGCGGGGGAGGGGAATGAGCAGTTCTTC.

The chain employs TRBV11-1 and TRBJ2-1; 10 bases are shared with TRBD2. From germline, CDR1 is SGHAT and CDR2 FQDESV (reference sequence). This CDR3 spans 14 amino acids. The V gene end was trimmed by 11 bases and the J gene end by 5 bases; junction bases not matched to a gene: 9. CDR3 nucleotide sequence: TGTGCCTGCCGCCGGAGCGGGAGGGACAATGAGCAGTTCTTC. Translation gives CACRRSGRDNEQFF.

V is TRBV18 and J is TRBJ2-7; D might be TRBD1 or TRBD2, each matching 5 bases. This CDR3 has 15 amino acids. Germline V CDR1 and CDR2: KGHSH, LQKENI. With 7 bases removed from V and 5 bases from J, the gap between germline ends came to 21 bases. The CDR3 loop is CASLTAGTHSDEQYF. The CDR3, as DNA: TGTGCCAGCTTAACGGCCGGGACCCATAGTGACGAGCAGTACTTC.

The rearrangement uses TRBV28 and TRBJ1-2; D call uncertain. Germline CDR1 reads MDHEN; CDR2 reads SYDVKM. This CDR3 spans 15 amino acids. Trimming stripped 5 bases from V and 7 bases from J, with 20 bases between. For the CDR3, the DNA is TGTGCCAGCAGTATCCCCCTGATGGTTATGGGTGGCTACACCTTC. As protein: CASSIPLMVMGGYTF.

The CDR3 DNA is TGTGCCAGCAGCCCACCGGGACTAGCGGGCTCCAATGAGCAGTTCTTC. As protein: CASSPPGLAGSNEQFF. The chain is built from TRBV7-9 and TRBJ2-1; 12 bases line up with TRBD2. The CDR3 totals 16 residues. Germline V gene data show CDR1 as SEHNR and CDR2 as FQNEAQ (reference sequence). V dropped 5 bases and J dropped 6; count of bases not matched to a gene: 8.

V gene TRBV9 combines with J gene TRBJ2-3; D uncertain. Germline CDR1 and CDR2: SGDLS and YYNGEE. The CDR3 is 17 amino acids. V lost 0 bases to trimming and J lost 2 bases, with 16 bases between them. CDR3 sequence (DNA): TGTGCCAGCAGCGTAGGGTCAGGAGAGTTCTTCACAGATACGCAGTATTTT. Protein sequence: CASSVGSGEFFTDTQYF.

The rearrangement uses TRBV7-9 and TRBJ2-5; D perhaps matches TRBD1 (6 bases). CDR1 and CDR2 from the germline V gene are SEHNR and FQNEAQ (reference sequence). Trimming removed 5 bases from V and 2 bases from J, with 12 bases in between. This CDR3 is built from 14 residues. For the CDR3, the DNA is TGTGCCAGCAGCCCCGACAGGTTACAAGAGACCCAGTACTTC. It encodes CASSPDRLQETQYF. The variable domain in full, completed from reference TRBV7-9 and TRBJ2-5, reads DTGVSQNPRHKITKRGQNVTFRCDPISEHNRLYWYRQTLGQGPEFLTYFQNEAQLEKSRLLSDRFSAERPKGSFSTLEIQRTEQGDSAMYLCASSPDRLQETQYFGPGTRLLVL.

V usage is TRBV19 and J usage is TRBJ2-1, with 7 bases identical to TRBD2. The V gene's germline CDR1 is LNHDA and CDR2 SQIVND (reference sequence). CDR3 size: 15 residues. V trimming: 7 bases; J trimming: 0 bases; junction bases outside the gene matches: 6. CDR3 coding DNA: TGTGCCAGTAATTCGGAGCGGGACTCCTACAATGAGCAGTTCTTC. Its protein is CASNSERDSYNEQFF.